The 9 T cell receptor beta chains reported below all come from one sample, sequenced in a study of cytomegalovirus exposure and HLA in healthy donors (dated by TCRdb to the late 2010s). The protocol used for the library was the immunoSEQ multiplex PCR assay. For the multiplex PCR, a mixture combining 60 forward primers for TCR Vbeta segments and 13 reverse primers for TCR Jbeta segments was used. TCRdb retrieved this table from immuneACCESS and kept in-frame rearrangements only. Not all clones are present; in checked studies, unresolved V genes account for under half, and no reason is known for the remainder. This sample holds about 40,000 clones; 66% were observed only once. More than 15% of the sample belongs to the ten largest clones. Source material: PBMCs. The receptors here all came from a man between 45 and 60 years old in good health and CMV-seropositive.

The chain uses TRBV7-8 and TRBJ2-7; weak D call: TRBD2 (5 bases). The germline V gene encodes CDR1 SGHVS and CDR2 FQNEAQ. This CDR3 spans 14 amino acids. V was shortened by 6 bases and J by 3 bases, with 15 bases between the two germline ends. In DNA form, the CDR3 reads TGTGCCAGCAGTCTAGGACTCGTGGACTACGAGCAGTACTTC. It yields the protein CASSLGLVDYEQYF.

The chain uses TRBV4-3 and TRBJ2-1, with a tentative D call TRBD1 (6 bases). Trimming took 0 bases from V and 3 from J, leaving 15 bases between them. CDR3 length: 17 residues. Germline V gene data show CDR1 as LGHNA and CDR2 as YSLEER. CDR3 coding DNA: TGCGCCAGCAGCCAAGACGGCTCAGGGGAGATCTACAATGAGCAGTTCTTC. It specifies CASSQDGSGEIYNEQFF.

The chain combines TRBV12-5 with TRBJ2-1; TRBD1 agrees at 8 bases. The CDR3 runs to 14 residues. From germline, CDR1 is LGHNT and CDR2 FRNRAP. J was trimmed by 9 bases and V by 3 bases; bases with no gene match: 7. CDR3 sequence reads: CASGLLSGGGEQFF. CDR3 DNA sequence: TGTGCTAGTGGTTTACTCTCAGGGGGCGGTGAGCAGTTCTTC.

The chain is built from TRBV7-2 and TRBJ1-6, with TRBD1 matching 8 bases. Germline values: CDR1 SGHTA, CDR2 FQGNSA. The CDR3 runs to 16 residues. The V segment lost 7 bases and the J segment 4 bases; nucleotides outside the gene matches: 9. The CDR3 is CASNSRDRQYNSPLHF. The CDR3 bases are TGTGCCAGCAACTCCCGGGACAGGCAGTATAATTCACCCCTCCACTTT.

The rearrangement links TRBV6-6 to TRBJ1-1; no clear D gene. The CDR3 length is 11 residues. CDR1 is MNHNY and CDR2 is SVGAGI in the germline V gene (reference sequence). V was shortened by 8 bases and J by 2 bases, with 6 bases between the two germline ends. Here the CDR3 DNA reads TGTGCCAGCCGGGGAAACACTGAAGCTTTCTTT. It yields the protein CASRGNTEAFF.

This sequence joins TRBV5-4 and TRBJ2-5; possibly TRBD2 for D (6 bases). V was trimmed by 4 bases and J by 5 bases, leaving 12 bases between them. The CDR3 spans 13 residues. In germline, CDR1 is SGHNT, CDR2 YYREEE (reference sequence). This CDR3 reads CASSALAEETQYF. CDR3 DNA: TGTGCCAGCAGCGCACTAGCCGAGGAGACCCAGTACTTC. Based on the CDR3 plus reference TRBV5-4 and TRBJ2-5, the full variable domain is ETGVTQSPTHLIKTRGQQVTLRCSSQSGHNTVSWYQQALGQGPQFIFQYYREEENGRGNFPPRFSGLQFPNYSSELNVNALELDDSALYLCASSALAEETQYFGPGTRLLVL.

This chain links TRBV5-1 with TRBJ1-2, with D perhaps matching TRBD1 (6 bases). CDR1 and CDR2 from the germline V gene are SGHRS and YFSETQ. The CDR3 consists of 13 residues. V was cut by 0 bases and J by 3 bases, with 6 bases left in between. CDR3 amino acids: CASSLEGDYGYTF. CDR3 bases: TGCGCCAGCAGCTTGGAGGGGGACTATGGCTACACCTTC.

Sample share makes this clone large (0.1 to 1%). This chain joins TRBV14 and TRBJ2-7; no reliable D call. CDR1 and CDR2 from the germline V gene are SGHDN and FVKESK. The CDR3 is 12 residues long. The V gene lost 0 bases and the J gene lost 9 bases, with 9 bases spanning the gap. CDR3 bases: TGTGCCAGCAGCCAAGATCGGGTGGGGCAGTACTTC. Translation gives CASSQDRVGQYF.

This chain links TRBV5-4 with TRBJ1-2, with no clear D. This CDR3 has 12 amino acids. Looked up from germline, CDR1 is SGHNT and CDR2 is YYREEE (reference sequence). V was shortened by 5 bases and J by 5 bases, with 10 bases between the two germline ends. The CDR3 nucleotides read TGTGCCAGCAGAGAGCGGGAATATGGCTACACCTTC. Translated, it gives CASREREYGYTF.